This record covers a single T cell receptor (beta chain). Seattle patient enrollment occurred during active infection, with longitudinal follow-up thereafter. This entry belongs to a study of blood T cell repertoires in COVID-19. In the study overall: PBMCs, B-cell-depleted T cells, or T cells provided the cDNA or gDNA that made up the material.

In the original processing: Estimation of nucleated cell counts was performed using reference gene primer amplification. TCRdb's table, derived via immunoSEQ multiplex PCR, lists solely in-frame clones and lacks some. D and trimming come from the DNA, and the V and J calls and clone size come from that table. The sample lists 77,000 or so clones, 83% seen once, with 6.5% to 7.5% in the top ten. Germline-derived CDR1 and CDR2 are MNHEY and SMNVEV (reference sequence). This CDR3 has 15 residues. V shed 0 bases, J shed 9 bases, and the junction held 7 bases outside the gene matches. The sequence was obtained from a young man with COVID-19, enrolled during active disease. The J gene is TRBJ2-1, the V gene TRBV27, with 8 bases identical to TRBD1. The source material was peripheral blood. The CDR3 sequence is CASSLSPTGASEQFF. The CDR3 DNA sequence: TGTGCCAGCAGTTTATCCCCGACAGGGGCCAGTGAGCAGTTCTTC.